Below, 25 T cell receptor beta chains from the same sample are listed, as sequenced in a study of OX40 agonist ivuxolimab in advanced cancers. The assay was immunoSEQ multiplex PCR, and TCRdb's table has in-frame clones only and misses some. The sample consists of about 83,000 clones, 85% to 95% of them appearing once. The input for sequencing was CD4+ or CD8+ T cells sorted from blood, taken in a trial of the OX40 agonist ivuxolimab. Receptors originate from an adult with an advanced solid tumor such as melanoma, head and neck, liver or kidney cancer.

This chain joins TRBV4-1 and TRBJ1-4; TRBD1 matches 7 bases. Germline assignment: CDR1 MGHRA and CDR2 YSYEKL. This CDR3 contains 17 residues. With V trimmed by 1 base and J by 2 bases, 7 bases remained unmatched. The CDR3 loop reads CASSQGEGASTNEKLFF. The CDR3 nucleotides read TGCGCCAGCAGCCAAGGGGAGGGGGCTTCGACTAATGAAAAACTGTTTTTT.

This chain uses TRBV6-5 with TRBJ1-2; D not certain. Germline values: CDR1 MNHEY, CDR2 SVGAGI. V was pared by 6 bases and J by 8 bases, with 16 bases between. The CDR3 runs 13 residues. CDR3 bases: TGTGCCAGCAGAAGGGATAATCTGGGAGGCTACACCTTC. Translated: CASRRDNLGGYTF.

This sequence joins TRBV19 and TRBJ2-1, with 9 positions matching TRBD2. Germline CDR1 LNHDA, CDR2 SQIVND (reference sequence). J gave up 6 bases and V 6 bases, and 6 bases lay outside the gene matches. The CDR3 has 14 residues. For the CDR3, the DNA is TGTGCCAGTAGAAAGACTAGCGGATCCAATGAGCAGTTCTTC. It codes for CASRKTSGSNEQFF.

This clone came up a few times. This chain links TRBV28 with TRBJ1-1, with 8 nucleotides matching TRBD1. The CDR3 spans 16 residues. Trimming removed 6 bases from V and 4 bases from J; junction bases left unmatched: 13. Germline CDR1 reads MDHEN; CDR2 reads SYDVKM. CDR3 loop: CASRPPTGAIGTEAFF. CDR3 DNA: TGTGCCAGCAGACCTCCGACAGGGGCGATAGGCACTGAAGCTTTCTTT.

This chain joins TRBV19 and TRBJ1-5; TRBD1 matches 9 bases. Per germline, CDR1 LNHDA and CDR2 SQIVND (reference sequence). There are 16 residues in the CDR3. V dropped 3 bases and J dropped 3; count of bases not matched to a gene: 6. Written as DNA, the CDR3 is TGTGCCAGTAGTATTCCGGGACAGGGCTACAATCAGCCCCAGCATTTT. Translated, it gives CASSIPGQGYNQPQHF.

V gene TRBV7-6 combines with J gene TRBJ1-4; weak D call: TRBD1 (6 bases). Per the germline V gene, CDR1 is SGHVS and CDR2 is FNYEAQ. Trimming cost V 5 bases and J 7 bases, with 14 bases left between them. The CDR3 extends over 14 amino acids. The CDR3 region is CASSLDSGVEKLFF. In DNA form, the CDR3 reads TGTGCCAGCAGCCTAGACTCAGGGGTTGAAAAACTGTTTTTT. Supplemented by reference TRBV7-6 and TRBJ1-4, the full variable domain reads GAGVSQSPRYKVTKRGQDVALRCDPISGHVSLYWYRQALGQGPEFLTYFNYEAQQDKSGLPNDRFSAERPEGSISTLTIQRTEQRDSAMYRCASSLDSGVEKLFFGSGTQLSVL.

The rearrangement joins TRBV10-1 to TRBJ2-7; D possibly uses TRBD1 or TRBD2 (5 bases each). CDR1 is WNHNN and CDR2 is SYGVQD in the germline V gene (reference sequence). The CDR3 runs to 13 residues. V lost 7 bases and J lost 6, with 16 bases in between. CDR3 amino acids: CASMATGLGEQYF. Here the CDR3 DNA reads TGCGCCAGCATGGCTACAGGACTGGGCGAGCAGTACTTC.

The chain joins TRBV18 to TRBJ2-1; tentatively, D is TRBD1 (6 bases). Germline CDR1 reads KGHSH; CDR2 reads LQKENI. CDR3 size: 14 residues. Trimming cost V 6 bases and J 5 bases, with 14 bases left between them. The CDR3 DNA is TGTGCCAGCTCTCAGATCAGGGGCAACAATGAGCAGTTCTTC. Amino acid sequence: CASSQIRGNNEQFF. Filled out from reference TRBV18 and TRBJ2-1, the complete variable domain reads NAGVMQNPRHLVRRRGQEARLRCSPMKGHSHVYWYRQLPEEGLKFMVYLQKENIIDESGMPKERFSAEFPKEGPSILRIQQVVRGDSAAYFCASSQIRGNNEQFFGPGTRLTVL.

V is TRBV7-8 and J is TRBJ1-2; D not resolved. The V and J ends lost 4 bases and 8 bases respectively, with 17 bases between them. In germline, CDR1 is SGHVS, CDR2 FQNEAQ. The CDR3 is 14 amino acids. CDR3 sequence: CASSSARASGGYTF. CDR3 in DNA: TGTGCCAGCAGCTCAGCACGGGCCTCTGGAGGCTACACCTTC.

This rearrangement joins TRBV29-1 to TRBJ2-3, with unresolved D. V lost 2 bases to trimming and J lost 3 bases, with 6 bases between them. CDR1 SQVTM and CDR2 ANQGSEA come from the germline V gene. The CDR3 contains 12 residues. CDR3 sequence reads: CSVERLTDTQYF. In DNA form, the CDR3 reads TGCAGCGTTGAACGGCTTACAGATACGCAGTATTTT.

The rearrangement uses TRBV11-2 and TRBJ2-4; D remains unclear. This CDR3 is built from 11 residues. Germline values: CDR1 SGHAT, CDR2 FQNNGV. Trimming took 0 bases from V and 8 from J, leaving 2 bases between them. The CDR3 sequence: CASSLEDIQYF. The DNA of the CDR3 is TGTGCCAGCAGCTTAGAAGACATTCAGTACTTC.

The chain couples TRBV7-9 to TRBJ1-4, with D unresolved. V was pared by 1 base and J by 5 bases, with 8 bases between. The CDR3 contains 14 residues. Germline V gene sequence: CDR1 SEHNR, CDR2 FQNEAQ (reference sequence). CDR3 DNA sequence: TGTGCCAGCAGCTTAGTCGGAGGGAATGAAAAACTGTTTTTT. Translating gives CASSLVGGNEKLFF.

The chain combines TRBV12-5 with TRBJ2-2; perhaps D is TRBD1 or TRBD2 (5 bases each). Trimming pared 5 bases from V and 3 bases from J, leaving 16 bases between. This CDR3 comprises 16 residues. The germline gives CDR1 LGHNT, CDR2 FRNRAP. CDR3 loop: CASGTEVGGYTGELFF. The CDR3 nucleotides are TGTGCTAGTGGTACCGAGGTTGGGGGATACACCGGGGAGCTGTTTTTT.

V gene TRBV19 combines with J gene TRBJ1-1; D is perhaps TRBD1 (6 bases). Looked up from germline, CDR1 is LNHDA and CDR2 is SQIVND (reference sequence). Trimming left V 5 bases short and J 3 bases short, with 7 bases between. This CDR3 comprises 12 residues. The CDR3 sequence is CASSRQDTEAFF. In nucleotides, the CDR3 is TGTGCCAGTAGTCGACAGGACACTGAAGCTTTCTTT. The full variable domain, with the rest looked up from reference TRBV19 and TRBJ1-1, is DGGITQSPKYLFRKEGQNVTLSCEQNLNHDAMYWYRQDPGQGLRLIYYSQIVNDFQKGDIAEGYSVSREKKESFPLTVTSAQKNPTAFYLCASSRQDTEAFFGQGTRLTVV.

Note on this clone: One end of the junction is discordant with germline, which a read error may explain. The genes are TRBV7-7 and TRBJ2-5, with TRBD2 matching 8 bases. Germline loops: CDR1 SSHAT, CDR2 FNYEAQ (reference sequence). The CDR3 length is 13 residues. The CDR3 bases are TGTGCTAGCAGCTTGAGCGGGGGAGAGACCCAGTACTTC. Residues: CASSLSGGETQYF.

The J gene is TRBJ2-6, the V gene TRBV6-1, with 8 bases fitting TRBD1. The V gene's germline CDR1 is MNHNS and CDR2 SASEGT. The ends lost 3 bases at V and 4 bases at J; junction bases unmatched: 8. The CDR3 extends over 17 amino acids. In DNA form, the CDR3 reads TGTGCCAGCAGTGATTTCCAGGGGGCGCGGGGGGCCAACGTCCTGACTTTC. This gives the protein CASSDFQGARGANVLTF.

The chain joins TRBV28 to TRBJ2-3, with 8 bases aligning to TRBD1. Germline trimming cut 3 bases from V and 2 bases from J; bases unmatched to any gene: 7. Germline CDR1 and CDR2: MDHEN and SYDVKM. The CDR3 has 16 residues. DNA for the CDR3: TGTGCCAGCAGTTTGTTCCAGGGGGCTTTCACAGATACGCAGTATTTT. Translation gives CASSLFQGAFTDTQYF. Drawing the rest from reference TRBV28 and TRBJ2-3, the complete variable domain is DVKVTQSSRYLVKRTGEKVFLECVQDMDHENMFWYRQDPGLGLRLIYFSYDVKMKEKGDIPEGYSVSREKKERFSLILESASTNQTSMYLCASSLFQGAFTDTQYFGPGTRLTVL.

The rearrangement uses TRBV7-9 and TRBJ1-2; tentative D call: TRBD1 (5 bases). This CDR3 has 14 residues. Trimming removed 5 bases from V and 8 bases from J, with 18 bases in between. The germline CDR1 and CDR2 sequences are SEHNR and FQNEAQ (reference sequence). The CDR3: CASSHNGHKGGYTF. The DNA of the CDR3 is TGTGCCAGCAGCCATAATGGACATAAGGGAGGCTACACCTTC.

The chain has TRBV28 and TRBJ2-3; D might be TRBD2 (5 bases). CDR1 and CDR2 (germline): MDHEN, SYDVKM. CDR3 length equals 13 residues. V lost 6 bases to trimming and J lost 2 bases, with 9 bases between them. CDR3 DNA: TGTGCCAGCAGCCGGGGAGCCACAGATACGCAGTATTTT. Translating gives CASSRGATDTQYF.

The V and J genes are TRBV19 and TRBJ2-5, with TRBD2 matching over 9 bases. Per the germline V gene, CDR1 is LNHDA and CDR2 is SQIVND (reference sequence). V lost 8 bases and J lost 9; bases outside the gene matches: 10. CDR3 size: 13 residues. The CDR3 protein is CASASGTSIAQYF. Here the CDR3 DNA reads TGTGCCAGTGCCTCCGGGACTAGCATAGCCCAGTACTTC. Drawing the rest from reference TRBV19 and TRBJ2-5, the complete variable domain is DGGITQSPKYLFRKEGQNVTLSCEQNLNHDAMYWYRQDPGQGLRLIYYSQIVNDFQKGDIAEGYSVSREKKESFPLTVTSAQKNPTAFYLCASASGTSIAQYFGPGTRLLVL.

The chain couples TRBV7-9 to TRBJ1-1; D not certain. The CDR3 totals 13 residues. CDR1 and CDR2 (germline): SEHNR, FQNEAQ (reference sequence). Trimming stripped 5 bases from V and 3 bases from J, with 10 bases between. The DNA for the CDR3 is TGTGCCAGCAGCCCCGGAGTGCACACTGAAGCTTTCTTT. Its translation is CASSPGVHTEAFF.

The chain links TRBV10-3 to TRBJ1-1; D call uncertain. The CDR3 is 12 residues long. CDR1 is ENHRY and CDR2 is SYGVKD in the germline V gene. Deletions cut 1 base from V and 7 bases from J, with 7 bases between. The CDR3 DNA reads TGTGCCATCAGTGAGTTGAGAGTTGAAGCTTTCTTT. Translating gives CAISELRVEAFF.

The V and J genes are TRBV5-5 and TRBJ1-2; D call uncertain. The CDR3 totals 15 residues. Germline CDR1 is SGHKS and CDR2 is YYEKEE (reference sequence). V was cut by 4 bases and J by 3 bases, with 16 bases left in between. The CDR3 DNA follows: TGTGCCAGCAGCCCGGGCCATCCGCGGGACTATGGCTACACCTTC. Its translation: CASSPGHPRDYGYTF.

The rearrangement joins TRBV5-4 to TRBJ2-3, with a possible D match to TRBD1 (6 bases). V lost 4 bases and J 4 bases, leaving 16 bases between the germline ends. CDR1 and CDR2 (germline): SGHNT, YYREEE (reference sequence). The CDR3 spans 15 residues. The CDR3 spells CASSLDSKGADTQYF. The CDR3 DNA is TGTGCCAGCAGCCTTGACAGTAAGGGGGCAGATACGCAGTATTTT.

The gene calls are TRBV19 and TRBJ1-4, with D perhaps TRBD1 (6 bases). Between the trimmed V and J ends, which lost 5 bases and 2 bases, there was a span of 18 bases. The germline gives CDR1 LNHDA, CDR2 SQIVND (reference sequence). CDR3 size: 17 residues. CDR3 amino acids: CASSGGGFQGTNEKLFF. As DNA, the CDR3 is TGTGCCAGTAGTGGTGGAGGATTCCAGGGGACTAATGAAAAACTGTTTTTT.